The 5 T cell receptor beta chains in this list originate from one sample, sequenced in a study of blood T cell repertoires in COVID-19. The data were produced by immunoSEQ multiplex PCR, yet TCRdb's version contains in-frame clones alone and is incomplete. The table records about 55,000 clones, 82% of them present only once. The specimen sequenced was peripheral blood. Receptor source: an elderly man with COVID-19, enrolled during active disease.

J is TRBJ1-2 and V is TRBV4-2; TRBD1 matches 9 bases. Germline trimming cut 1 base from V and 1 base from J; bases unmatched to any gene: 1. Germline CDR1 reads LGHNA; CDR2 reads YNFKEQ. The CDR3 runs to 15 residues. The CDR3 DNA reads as TGTGCCAGCAGCCAAGGACAGGGGGATAACTATGGCTACACCTTC. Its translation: CASSQGQGDNYGYTF.

CDR3 protein: CASSIRGENQPQHF. The CDR3 coding sequence is TGTGCCAGTAGTATAAGGGGTGAAAATCAGCCCCAGCATTTT. The chain joins TRBV19 to TRBJ1-5, with D perhaps matching TRBD1 (5 bases). Trimming pared 2 bases from V and 4 bases from J, leaving 9 bases between. The CDR3 has 14 amino acids. Germline assignment: CDR1 LNHDA and CDR2 SQIVND (reference sequence).

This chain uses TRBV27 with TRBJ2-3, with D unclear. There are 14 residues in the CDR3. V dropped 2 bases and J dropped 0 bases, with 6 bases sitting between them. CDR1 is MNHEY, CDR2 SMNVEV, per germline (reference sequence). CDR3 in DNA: TGTGCCAGCAGTTTAGTATCGAGCACAGATACGCAGTATTTT. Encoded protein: CASSLVSSTDTQYF.

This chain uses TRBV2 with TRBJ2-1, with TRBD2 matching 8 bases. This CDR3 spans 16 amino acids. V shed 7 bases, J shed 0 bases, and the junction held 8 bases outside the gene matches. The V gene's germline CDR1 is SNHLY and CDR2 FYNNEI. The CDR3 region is CASITTSASSYNEQFF. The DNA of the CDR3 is TGTGCCAGCATCACGACTAGCGCTAGCTCCTACAATGAGCAGTTCTTC.

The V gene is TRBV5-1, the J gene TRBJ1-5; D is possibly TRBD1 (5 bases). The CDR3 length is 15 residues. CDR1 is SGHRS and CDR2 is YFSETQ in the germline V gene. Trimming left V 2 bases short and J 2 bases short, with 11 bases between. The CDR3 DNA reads TGCGCCAGCAGCTTCGATGGGGCCGGCAATCAGCCCCAGCATTTT. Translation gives CASSFDGAGNQPQHF.